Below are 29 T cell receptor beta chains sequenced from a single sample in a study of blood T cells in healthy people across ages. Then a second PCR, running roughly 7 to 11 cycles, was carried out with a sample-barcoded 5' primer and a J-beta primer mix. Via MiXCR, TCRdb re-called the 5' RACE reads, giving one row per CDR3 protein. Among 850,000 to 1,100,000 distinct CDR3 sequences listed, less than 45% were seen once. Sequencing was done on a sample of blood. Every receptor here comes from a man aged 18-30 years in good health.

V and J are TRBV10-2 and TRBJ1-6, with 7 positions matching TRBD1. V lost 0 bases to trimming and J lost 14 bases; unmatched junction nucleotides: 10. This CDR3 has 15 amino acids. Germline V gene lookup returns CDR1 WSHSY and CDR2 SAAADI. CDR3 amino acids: CASSESAGQLKSLHF. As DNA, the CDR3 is TGCGCCAGCAGTGAGTCGGCGGGACAGCTTAAGTCCCTCCACTTT.

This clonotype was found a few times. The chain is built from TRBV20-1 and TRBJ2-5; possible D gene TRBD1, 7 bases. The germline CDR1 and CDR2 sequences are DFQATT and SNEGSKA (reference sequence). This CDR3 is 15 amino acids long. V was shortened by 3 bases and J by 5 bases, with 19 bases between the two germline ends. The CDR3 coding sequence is TGCAGTGCTAGTATTCCAGGGGGGCGCTGGGAGACCCAGTACTTC. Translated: CSASIPGGRWETQYF.

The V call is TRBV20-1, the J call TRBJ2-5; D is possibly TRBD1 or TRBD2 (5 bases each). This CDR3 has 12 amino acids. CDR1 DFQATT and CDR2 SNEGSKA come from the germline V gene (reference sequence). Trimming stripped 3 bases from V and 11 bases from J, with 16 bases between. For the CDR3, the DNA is TGCAGTGCTAGTGAGGGGACCCCGAGGCAGTACTTC. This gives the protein CSASEGTPRQYF.

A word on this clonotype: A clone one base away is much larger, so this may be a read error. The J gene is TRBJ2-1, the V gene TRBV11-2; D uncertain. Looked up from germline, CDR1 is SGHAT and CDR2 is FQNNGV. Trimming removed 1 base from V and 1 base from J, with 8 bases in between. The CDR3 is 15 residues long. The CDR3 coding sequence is TGTGCCAGCAGCTTAGTCCTAGGATCCTACAATGAGCAGTTCTTC. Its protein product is CASSLVLGSYNEQFF.

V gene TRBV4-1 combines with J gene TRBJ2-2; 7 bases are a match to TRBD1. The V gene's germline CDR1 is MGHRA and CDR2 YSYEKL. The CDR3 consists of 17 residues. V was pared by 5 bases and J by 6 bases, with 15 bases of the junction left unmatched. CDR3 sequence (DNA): TGCGCCAGCAGCTACTCCCCGACAGGGCAAGGAGCCGGGGAGCTGTTTTTT. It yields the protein CASSYSPTGQGAGELFF.

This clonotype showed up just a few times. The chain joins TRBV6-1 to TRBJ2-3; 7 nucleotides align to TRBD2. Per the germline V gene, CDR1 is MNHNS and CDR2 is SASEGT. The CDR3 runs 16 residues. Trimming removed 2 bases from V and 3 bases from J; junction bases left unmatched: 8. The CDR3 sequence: CASSEQEAGVTDTQYF. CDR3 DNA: TGTGCCAGCAGTGAACAGGAGGCGGGGGTAACAGATACGCAGTATTTT.

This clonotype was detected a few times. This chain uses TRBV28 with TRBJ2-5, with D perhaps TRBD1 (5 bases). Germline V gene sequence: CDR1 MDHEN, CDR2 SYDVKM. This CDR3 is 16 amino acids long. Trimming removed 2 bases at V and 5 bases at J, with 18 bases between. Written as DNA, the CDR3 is TGTGCCAGCAGTTTAAGGAGAACCGCTAGACAGGAGACCCAGTACTTC. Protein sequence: CASSLRRTARQETQYF.

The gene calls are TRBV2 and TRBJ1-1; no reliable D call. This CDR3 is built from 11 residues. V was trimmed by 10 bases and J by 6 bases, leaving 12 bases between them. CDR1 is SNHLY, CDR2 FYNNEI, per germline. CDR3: CATGIGAEAFF. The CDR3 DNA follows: TGTGCCACCGGCATAGGAGCTGAAGCTTTCTTT. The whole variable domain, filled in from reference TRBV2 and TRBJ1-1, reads EPEVTQTPSHQVTQMGQEVILRCVPISNHLYFYWYRQILGQKVEFLVSFYNNEISEKSEIFDDQFSVERPDGSNFTLKIRSTKLEDSAMYFCATGIGAEAFFGQGTRLTVV.

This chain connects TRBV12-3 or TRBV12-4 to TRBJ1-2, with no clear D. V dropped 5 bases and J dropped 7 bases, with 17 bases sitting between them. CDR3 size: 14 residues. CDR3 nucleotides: TGTGCCAGCAGTACTTCCGGGATGTCTGGTGGCTACACCTTC. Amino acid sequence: CASSTSGMSGGYTF.

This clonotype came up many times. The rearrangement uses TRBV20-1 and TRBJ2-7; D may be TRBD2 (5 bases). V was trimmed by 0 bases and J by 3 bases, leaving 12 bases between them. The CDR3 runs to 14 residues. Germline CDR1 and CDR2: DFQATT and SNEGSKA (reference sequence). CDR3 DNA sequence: TGCAGTGCTAGAGATGAGGGTTCAGACTACGAGCAGTACTTC. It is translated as CSARDEGSDYEQYF.

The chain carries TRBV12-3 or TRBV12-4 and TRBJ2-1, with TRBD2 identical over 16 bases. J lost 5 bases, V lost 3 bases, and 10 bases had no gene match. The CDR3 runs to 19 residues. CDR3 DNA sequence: TGTGCCAGCAGTTTGGGACTAGCGGGGGGGCCCCTTATGGACAATGAGCAGTTCTTC. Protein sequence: CASSLGLAGGPLMDNEQFF.

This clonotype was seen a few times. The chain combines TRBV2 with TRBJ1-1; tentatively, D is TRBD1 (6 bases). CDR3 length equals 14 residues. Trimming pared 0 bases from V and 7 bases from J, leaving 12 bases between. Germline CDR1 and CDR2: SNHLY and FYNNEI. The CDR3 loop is CASSEAGTLNEAFF. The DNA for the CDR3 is TGTGCCAGCAGTGAAGCGGGGACACTTAATGAAGCTTTCTTT.

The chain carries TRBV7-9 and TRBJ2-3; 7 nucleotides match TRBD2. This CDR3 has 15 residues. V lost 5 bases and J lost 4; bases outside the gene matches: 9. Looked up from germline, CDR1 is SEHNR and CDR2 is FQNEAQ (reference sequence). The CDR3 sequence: CASSPVMGGADTQYF. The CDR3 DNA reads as TGTGCCAGCAGCCCCGTGATGGGGGGGGCAGATACGCAGTATTTT.

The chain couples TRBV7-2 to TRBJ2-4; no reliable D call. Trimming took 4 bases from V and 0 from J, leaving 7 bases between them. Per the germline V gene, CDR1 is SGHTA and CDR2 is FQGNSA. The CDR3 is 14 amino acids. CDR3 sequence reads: CASSSLLAKNIQYF. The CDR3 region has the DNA TGTGCCAGCAGCTCATTACTAGCCAAAAACATTCAGTACTTC.

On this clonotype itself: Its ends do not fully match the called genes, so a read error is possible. The CDR3 DNA is TGTGCCAGCAGTTATTGGGCAGCCCCTCTCAAAAATGGGCAGTTCTTC. Translation: CASSYWAAPLKNGQFF. The J gene is TRBJ2-1, the V gene TRBV6-5; D unresolved. CDR3 length equals 16 residues. Per germline, CDR1 MNHEY and CDR2 SVGAGI.

The CDR3 sequence is CASSPWDSAGLDEQFF. The CDR3 region has the DNA TGTGCCAGCAGTCCCTGGGACAGTGCGGGGTTGGATGAGCAGTTCTTC. V and J are TRBV27 and TRBJ2-1, with D tentatively TRBD1 (7 bases). The length of the CDR3 is 16 residues. The V end was cut by 5 bases, the J end by 8 bases, with 22 bases between. Germline assignment: CDR1 MNHEY and CDR2 SMNVEV (reference sequence).

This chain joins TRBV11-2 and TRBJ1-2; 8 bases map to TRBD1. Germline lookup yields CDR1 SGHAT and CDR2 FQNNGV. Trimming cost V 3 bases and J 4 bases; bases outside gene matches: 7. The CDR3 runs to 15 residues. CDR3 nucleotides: TGTGCCAGCAGCTTCGGGGACAGGAGTAGCTATGGCTACACCTTC. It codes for CASSFGDRSSYGYTF.

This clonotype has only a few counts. The CDR3 bases are TGCAGTGTGGCAGTAGCGGGGGGATCTTACGAGCAGTACTTC. Protein sequence: CSVAVAGGSYEQYF. The J gene is TRBJ2-7, the V gene TRBV20-1, with TRBD2 identical over 10 bases. From germline, CDR1 is DFQATT and CDR2 SNEGSKA (reference sequence). With V trimmed by 7 bases and J by 4 bases, 10 bases remained unmatched. There are 14 residues in the CDR3.

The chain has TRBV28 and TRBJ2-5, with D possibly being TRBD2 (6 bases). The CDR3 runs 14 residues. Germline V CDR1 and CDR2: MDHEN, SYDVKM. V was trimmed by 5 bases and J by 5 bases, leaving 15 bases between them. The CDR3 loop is CASSRGIFGETQYF. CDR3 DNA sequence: TGTGCCAGCAGTCGGGGGATTTTCGGGGAGACCCAGTACTTC.

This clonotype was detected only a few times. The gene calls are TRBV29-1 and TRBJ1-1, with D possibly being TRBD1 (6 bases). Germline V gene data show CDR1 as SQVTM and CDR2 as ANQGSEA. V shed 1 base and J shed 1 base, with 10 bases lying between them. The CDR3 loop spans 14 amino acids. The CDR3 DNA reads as TGCAGCGTTGAAGGAGGGGGAGGGAACACTGAAGCTTTCTTT. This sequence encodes CSVEGGGGNTEAFF. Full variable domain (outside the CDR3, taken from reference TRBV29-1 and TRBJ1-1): SAVISQKPSRDICQRGTSLTIQCQVDSQVTMMFWYRQQPGQSLTLIATANQGSEATYESGFVIDKFPISRPNLTFSTLTVSNMSPEDSSIYLCSVEGGGGNTEAFFGQGTRLTVV.

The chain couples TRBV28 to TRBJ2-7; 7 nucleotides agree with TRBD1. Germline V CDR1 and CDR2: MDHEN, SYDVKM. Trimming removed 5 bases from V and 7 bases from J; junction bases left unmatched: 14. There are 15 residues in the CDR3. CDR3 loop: CASSHRTGALTEQYF. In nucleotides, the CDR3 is TGTGCCAGCAGTCATCGTACAGGGGCCTTAACGGAGCAGTACTTC.

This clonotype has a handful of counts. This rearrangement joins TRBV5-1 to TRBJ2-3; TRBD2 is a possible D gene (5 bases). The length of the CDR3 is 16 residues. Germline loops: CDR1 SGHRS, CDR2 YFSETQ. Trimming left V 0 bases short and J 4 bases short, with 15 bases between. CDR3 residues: CASSLVDYPVADTQYF. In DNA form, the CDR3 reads TGCGCCAGCAGCTTGGTCGACTACCCGGTCGCAGATACGCAGTATTTT.

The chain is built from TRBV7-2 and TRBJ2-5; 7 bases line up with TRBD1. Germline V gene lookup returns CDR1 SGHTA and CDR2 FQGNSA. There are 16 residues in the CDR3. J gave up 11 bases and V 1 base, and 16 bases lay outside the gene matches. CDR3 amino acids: CASSLVPGQRYNEQYF. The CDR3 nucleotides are TGTGCCAGCAGCTTAGTCCCGGGACAGAGATACAATGAGCAGTACTTC. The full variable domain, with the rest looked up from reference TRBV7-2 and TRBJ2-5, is GAGVSQSPSNKVTEKGKDVELRCDPISGHTALYWYRQSLGQGLEFLIYFQGNSAPDKSGLPSDRFSAERTGGSVSTLTIQRTQQEDSAVYLCASSLVPGQRYNEQYFGPGTRLLVL.

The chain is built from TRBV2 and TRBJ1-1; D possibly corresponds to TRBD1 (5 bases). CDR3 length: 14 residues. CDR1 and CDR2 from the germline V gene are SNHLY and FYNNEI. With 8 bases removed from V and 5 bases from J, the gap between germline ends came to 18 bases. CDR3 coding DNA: TGTGCCAGCGTGAGGGGCAGGGCGGAAACTGAAGCTTTCTTT. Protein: CASVRGRAETEAFF. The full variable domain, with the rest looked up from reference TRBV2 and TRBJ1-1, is EPEVTQTPSHQVTQMGQEVILRCVPISNHLYFYWYRQILGQKVEFLVSFYNNEISEKSEIFDDQFSVERPDGSNFTLKIRSTKLEDSAMYFCASVRGRAETEAFFGQGTRLTVV.

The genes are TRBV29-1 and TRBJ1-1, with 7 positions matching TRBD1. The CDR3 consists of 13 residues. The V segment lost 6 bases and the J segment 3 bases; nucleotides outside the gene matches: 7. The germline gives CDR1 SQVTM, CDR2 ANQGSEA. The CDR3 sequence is CSVAQGGDTEAFF. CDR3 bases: TGCAGCGTGGCCCAGGGGGGGGACACTGAAGCTTTCTTT.

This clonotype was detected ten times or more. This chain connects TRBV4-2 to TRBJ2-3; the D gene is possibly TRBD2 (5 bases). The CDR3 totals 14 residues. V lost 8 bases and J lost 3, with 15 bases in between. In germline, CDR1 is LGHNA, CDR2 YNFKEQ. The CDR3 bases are TGTGCCAGCCGGGGAAGGGTTGTAACAGATACGCAGTATTTT. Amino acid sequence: CASRGRVVTDTQYF.

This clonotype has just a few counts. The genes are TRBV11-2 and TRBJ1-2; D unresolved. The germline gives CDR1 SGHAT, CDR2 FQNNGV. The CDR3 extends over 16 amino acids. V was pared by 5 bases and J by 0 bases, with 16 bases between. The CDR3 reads CASSQMAAASNYGYTF. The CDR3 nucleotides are TGTGCCAGCAGCCAGATGGCCGCGGCGTCTAACTATGGCTACACCTTC.

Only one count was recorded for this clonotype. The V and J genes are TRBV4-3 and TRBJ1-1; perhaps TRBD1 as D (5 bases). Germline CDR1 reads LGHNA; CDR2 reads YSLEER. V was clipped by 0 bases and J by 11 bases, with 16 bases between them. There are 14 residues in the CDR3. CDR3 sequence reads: CASSQDLTGDSAFF. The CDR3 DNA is TGCGCCAGCAGCCAAGATCTGACGGGGGATAGTGCTTTCTTT.

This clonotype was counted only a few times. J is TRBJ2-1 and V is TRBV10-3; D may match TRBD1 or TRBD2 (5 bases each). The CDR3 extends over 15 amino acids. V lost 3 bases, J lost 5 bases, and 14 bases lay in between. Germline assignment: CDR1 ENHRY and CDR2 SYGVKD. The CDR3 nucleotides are TGTGCCATCAGTGAAGAGGGGATTCCCGACAATGAGCAGTTCTTC. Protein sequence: CAISEEGIPDNEQFF.